The 7 T cell receptor beta chains below come from one sample, sequenced in a study of monozygotic twins with inflammatory bowel disease. For each CDR3 protein, TCRdb gives one entry from its re-call of the 5' RACE reads, without DNA. Across fewer than 550,000 distinct CDR3 sequences, the top ten clones capture roughly 2.3% of the sample. The specimen was blood. The receptors originated from a human donor with ulcerative colitis or Crohn's disease, or a healthy co-twin of an affected twin (not recorded which).

The chain couples TRBV5-6 to TRBJ2-3; as DNA is missing, the TRBD2 call by TCRdb cannot be tested. Germline V CDR1 and CDR2: SGHDT, YYEEEE. The CDR3 has 16 amino acids. The CDR3 is CASSLGGAGVTDTQYF.

This chain connects TRBV20-1 to TRBJ2-5; the D call of TRBD2 rests on TCRdb alone, since no DNA is present to check it. The CDR3 length is 14 residues. In germline, CDR1 is DFQATT, CDR2 SNEGSKA (reference sequence). CDR3 in amino acids: CSASNSGRVETQYF.

The chain uses TRBV20-1 and TRBJ2-3; TCRdb's D gene call, TRBD2, goes unchecked for lack of DNA. CDR1 DFQATT and CDR2 SNEGSKA come from the germline V gene (reference sequence). This CDR3 is 15 amino acids long. This CDR3 reads CSASRGGGGTDTQYF.

J is TRBJ1-2 and V is TRBV12-3 or TRBV12-4; the TCRdb call, TRBD1, lacks DNA for checking. CDR3 size: 12 residues. The CDR3 spells CASSRGAYGYTF.

The rearrangement links TRBV4-2 to TRBJ2-4; the TCRdb D gene call, TRBD1, has no DNA to confirm it. CDR1 LGHNA and CDR2 YNFKEQ come from the germline V gene. CDR3 length equals 14 residues. The CDR3 is CASSQGEYTDIQYF.

The chain carries TRBV6-5 and TRBJ2-7; without DNA, the TCRdb call of TRBD2 cannot be checked. CDR1 is MNHEY and CDR2 is SVGAGI in the germline V gene. This CDR3 contains 16 residues. CDR3 protein: CASSYGTSGREYEQYF.

V is TRBV13 and J is TRBJ1-1; checking the TCRdb D call of TRBD1 is not possible without DNA. There are 15 residues in the CDR3. Germline CDR1 reads PRHDT; CDR2 reads FYEKMQ (reference sequence). The CDR3 spells CASRNRELGFTEAFF.